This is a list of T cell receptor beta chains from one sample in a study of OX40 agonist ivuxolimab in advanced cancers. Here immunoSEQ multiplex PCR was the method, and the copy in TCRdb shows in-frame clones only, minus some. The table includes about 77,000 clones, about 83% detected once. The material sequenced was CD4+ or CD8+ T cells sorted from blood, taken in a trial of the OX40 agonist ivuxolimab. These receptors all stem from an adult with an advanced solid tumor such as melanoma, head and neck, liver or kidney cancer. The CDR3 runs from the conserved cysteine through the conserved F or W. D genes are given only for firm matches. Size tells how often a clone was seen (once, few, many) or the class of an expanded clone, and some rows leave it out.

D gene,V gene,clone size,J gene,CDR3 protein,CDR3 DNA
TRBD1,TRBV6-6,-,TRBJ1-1,CASSRRTGNTEAFF,TGTGCCAGCAGTCGCCGGACAGGGAACACTGAAGCTTTCTTT
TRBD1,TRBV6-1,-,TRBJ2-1,CASRGQPYNEQFF,TGTGCCAGCAGGGGACAGCCTTACAATGAGCAGTTCTTC
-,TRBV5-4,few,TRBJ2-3,CASSYLAESTDTQYF,TGTGCCAGCAGCTACTTAGCGGAAAGCACAGATACGCAGTATTTT
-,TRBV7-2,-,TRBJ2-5,CASKRTYQETQYF,TGTGCCAGCAAACGAACGTACCAAGAGACCCAGTACTTC
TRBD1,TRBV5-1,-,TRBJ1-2,CASSLSQGAQDGYTF,TGCGCCAGCAGCTTAAGTCAGGGGGCGCAGGATGGCTACACCTTC
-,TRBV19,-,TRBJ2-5,CASSPGEQETQYF,TGTGCCAGTAGTCCAGGGGAACAAGAGACCCAGTACTTC
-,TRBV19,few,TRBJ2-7,CASTPPAAGEQYF,TGTGCCAGTACCCCTCCGGCCGCGGGGGAGCAGTACTTC
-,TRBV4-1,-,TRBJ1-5,CASKALGSRGSATDEGQPQHF,TGCGCCAGCAAGGCTCTCGGGTCAAGAGGGTCTGCGACGGACGAGGGACAGCCCCAGCATTTT
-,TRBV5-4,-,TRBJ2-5,CASRTGGAVETQYF,TGTGCCAGCAGGACGGGGGGCGCGGTGGAGACCCAGTACTTC
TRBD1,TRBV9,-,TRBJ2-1,CASSAQTRQGAGEQFF,TGTGCCAGCAGCGCCCAGACTCGACAGGGGGCAGGGGAGCAGTTCTTC
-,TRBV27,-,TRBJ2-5,CASSLSGETQYF,TGTGCCAGCAGTTTATCTGGGGAGACCCAGTACTTC
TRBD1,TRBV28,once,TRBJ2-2,CASRGTGGDTGELFF,TGTGCCAGCAGGGGGACAGGGGGCGACACCGGGGAGCTGTTTTTT
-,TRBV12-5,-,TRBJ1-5,CASGGVGGSNQPQHF,TGTGCTAGTGGTGGCGTGGGAGGGAGCAATCAGCCCCAGCATTTT
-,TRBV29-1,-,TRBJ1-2,CSVVEEFLYYGYTF,TGCAGCGTTGTCGAGGAATTTCTTTACTATGGCTACACCTTC
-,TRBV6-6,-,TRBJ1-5,CASSYSRESNQPQHF,TGTGCCAGCAGTTACTCGAGGGAAAGCAATCAGCCCCAGCATTTT
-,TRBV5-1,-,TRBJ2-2,CASSFLGPAEGELFF,TGCGCCAGCAGCTTCCTGGGACCCGCCGAGGGGGAGCTGTTTTTT
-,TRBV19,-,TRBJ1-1,CASNPQPNTEAFF,TGTGCCAGTAACCCTCAGCCGAACACTGAAGCTTTCTTT
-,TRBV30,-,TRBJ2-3,CACSEDTQYF,TGTGCCTGCTCCGAAGATACGCAGTATTTT
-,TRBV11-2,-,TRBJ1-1,CASSSGGRAFF,TGTGCCAGCAGCTCCGGGGGGCGAGCTTTCTTT
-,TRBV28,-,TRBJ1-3,CASSLFPGLLISGNTIYF,TGTGCCAGCAGTTTATTCCCAGGACTGCTTATCTCTGGAAACACCATATATTTT
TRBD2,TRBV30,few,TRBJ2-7,CAWIALAGVGEQYF,TGTGCCTGGATAGCTCTAGCGGGAGTGGGTGAGCAGTACTTC
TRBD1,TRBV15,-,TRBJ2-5,CATSSGTGDKTQYF,TGTGCCACCAGCAGCGGGACAGGGGATAAGACCCAGTACTTC
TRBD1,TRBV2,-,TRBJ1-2,CASSADRGRGYGYTF,TGTGCCAGCAGTGCGGACAGGGGGCGAGGCTATGGCTACACCTTC
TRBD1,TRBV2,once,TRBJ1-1,CASSFQGGNTEAFF,TGTGCCAGCAGTTTCCAGGGGGGGAACACTGAAGCTTTCTTT
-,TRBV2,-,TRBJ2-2,CASSEGKSARETGELFF,TGTGCCAGCAGTGAAGGGAAGTCAGCGCGGGAAACCGGGGAGCTGTTTTTT
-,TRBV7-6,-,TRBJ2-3,CASSFGPTSTDTQYF,TGTGCCAGCAGCTTCGGCCCTACTAGCACAGATACGCAGTATTTT
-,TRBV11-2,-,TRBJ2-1,CASSPRGGGEQFF,TGTGCCAGCAGCCCGAGGGGCGGAGGGGAGCAGTTCTTC
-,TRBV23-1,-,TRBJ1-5,CASSQAGQGGQPQHF,TGCGCCAGCAGTCAAGCGGGGCAGGGTGGTCAGCCCCAGCATTTT
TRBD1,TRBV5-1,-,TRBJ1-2,CASSLETGVSHGYTF,TGCGCCAGCAGCTTGGAAACAGGGGTTTCACATGGCTACACCTTC
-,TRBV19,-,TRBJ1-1,CASSIRAVNTEAFF,TGTGCCAGTAGTATCAGAGCCGTAAACACTGAAGCTTTCTTT
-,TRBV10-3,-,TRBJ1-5,CAIRDTGMGQPQHF,TGTGCCATCAGAGACACAGGGATGGGGCAGCCCCAGCATTTT
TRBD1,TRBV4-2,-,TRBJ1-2,CASSQERPRGTGRELKYGYTF,TGTGCCAGCAGCCAAGAAAGGCCCCGCGGGACAGGGAGGGAGCTTAAGTATGGCTACACCTTC
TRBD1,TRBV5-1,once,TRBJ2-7,CASSPAAGQGLSSYEQYF,TGCGCCAGCAGCCCCGCGGCGGGACAGGGACTGAGCTCCTACGAGCAGTACTTC
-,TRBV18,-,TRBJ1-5,CASSANEGPQHF,TGTGCCAGCTCCGCGAATGAGGGGCCCCAGCATTTT
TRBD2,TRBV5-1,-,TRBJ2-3,CASSLAGGATTDTQYF,TGCGCCAGCAGCTTGGCCGGGGGGGCGACCACAGATACGCAGTATTTT
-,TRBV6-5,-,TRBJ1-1,CASSYSRQGDTEAFF,TGTGCCAGCAGTTACTCTCGTCAGGGAGACACTGAAGCTTTCTTT
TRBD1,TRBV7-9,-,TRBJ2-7,CASSLAQGAREQYF,TGTGCCAGCAGCCTCGCCCAGGGGGCGAGAGAGCAGTACTTC
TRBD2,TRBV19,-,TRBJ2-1,CASSGGTSGGLDEQFF,TGTGCCAGTAGTGGCGGGACTAGCGGGGGGCTAGATGAGCAGTTCTTC
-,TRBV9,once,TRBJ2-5,CASSVGGPQETQYF,TGTGCCAGCAGCGTAGGGGGACCCCAAGAGACCCAGTACTTC
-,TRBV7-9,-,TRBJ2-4,CASSLSGVAKNIQYF,TGTGCCAGCAGCTTGTCAGGGGTGGCCAAAAACATTCAGTACTTC